This passage covers 22 T cell receptor beta chains from one sample sequenced in a study of T-cell reconstitution after alpha-beta-depleted transplantation in children. During its preparation, the TCRbeta library received unique molecular identifiers. TCRdb re-analysed the PCR reads in MiXCR, keeping a single row per CDR3 protein. Of hundreds of thousands of distinct CDR3 sequences listed, approximately 14% are singletons. This specimen was PBMCs, taken before TCRalphabeta/CD19-depleted stem cell transplant. The receptors derive from a girl aged 2-15 years with congenital amegakaryocytic thrombocytopenia, due to receive a stem cell transplant.

Many counts were recorded for this clonotype. J is TRBJ2-3 and V is TRBV12-3 or TRBV12-4; D is possibly TRBD1 (5 bases). With 2 bases removed from V and 6 bases from J, the gap between germline ends came to 9 bases. The CDR3 is made up of 13 amino acids. The chain's CDR3 is CASSLRGWDTQYF. The CDR3 nucleotides are TGTGCCAGCAGTTTAAGGGGATGGGATACGCAGTATTTT.

This clonotype has at least ten counts. The chain couples TRBV29-1 to TRBJ2-1; 10 nucleotides match TRBD2. V dropped 7 bases and J dropped 8; count of bases not matched to a gene: 17. Looked up from germline, CDR1 is SQVTM and CDR2 is ANQGSEA. This CDR3 contains 16 residues. CDR3 sequence reads: CSGPLQLAGFRDEQFF. The CDR3 nucleotides read TGCAGCGGTCCGCTTCAACTAGCGGGGTTTAGGGATGAGCAGTTCTTC.

This clonotype was detected many times. This chain uses TRBV5-4 with TRBJ2-3; 8 nucleotides agree with TRBD2. CDR3 size: 13 residues. V trimming: 4 bases; J trimming: 4 bases; junction bases outside the gene matches: 2. The germline V gene has CDR1 SGHNT and CDR2 YYREEE (reference sequence). The CDR3 loop is CASSPAGADTQYF. Here the CDR3 DNA reads TGTGCCAGCAGCCCAGCGGGAGCAGATACGCAGTATTTT.

This chain uses TRBV20-1 with TRBJ2-6, with 9 bases that match TRBD1. Germline CDR1 and CDR2: DFQATT and SNEGSKA (reference sequence). CDR3 length equals 17 residues. Trimming removed 2 bases from V and 4 bases from J; junction bases left unmatched: 9. The CDR3 region is CSARTDRQGVGANVLTF. For the CDR3, the DNA is TGCAGTGCTAGAACCGATAGACAGGGGGTCGGGGCCAACGTCCTGACTTTC.

The chain employs TRBV7-9 and TRBJ1-1; a possible D gene is TRBD1 (5 bases). The length of the CDR3 is 14 residues. Germline V lookup: CDR1 SEHNR, CDR2 FQNEAQ (reference sequence). V was pared by 5 bases and J by 4 bases, with 14 bases between. CDR3 DNA sequence: TGTGCCAGCAGCCCCACGGGGGATATCACTGAAGCTTTCTTT. This gives the protein CASSPTGDITEAFF.

This clonotype was seen only a few times. The chain couples TRBV29-1 to TRBJ2-5; maybe TRBD2 (5 bases). Per the germline V gene, CDR1 is SQVTM and CDR2 is ANQGSEA. The CDR3 runs 12 residues. Trimming cost V 6 bases and J 5 bases, with 13 bases left between them. The DNA for the CDR3 is TGCAGCGTCACCCGGGGTCGGGAGACCCAGTACTTC. Its translation is CSVTRGRETQYF. The full variable domain, completed using reference TRBV29-1 and TRBJ2-5, is SAVISQKPSRDICQRGTSLTIQCQVDSQVTMMFWYRQQPGQSLTLIATANQGSEATYESGFVIDKFPISRPNLTFSTLTVSNMSPEDSSIYLCSVTRGRETQYFGPGTRLLVL.

This clonotype was seen at least ten times. V gene TRBV5-1 combines with J gene TRBJ2-5, with a tentative D call TRBD2 (5 bases). The CDR3 contains 15 residues. Germline V CDR1 and CDR2: SGHRS, YFSETQ. Between the trimmed V and J ends, which lost 5 bases and 5 bases, there was a span of 19 bases. The CDR3 nucleotides read TGCGCCAGCAGGAATGTCATCGGGGTTGGGGAGACCCAGTACTTC. Its translation is CASRNVIGVGETQYF.

The sample holds many counts of this clonotype. The chain carries TRBV12-3 or TRBV12-4 and TRBJ1-1; D is perhaps TRBD1 (6 bases). Trimming took 5 bases from V and 6 from J, leaving 10 bases between them. CDR3 length equals 12 residues. The CDR3 coding sequence is TGTGCCAGCAGTCCGAGGACAGCTGAAGCTTTCTTT. Amino acid sequence: CASSPRTAEAFF.

V gene TRBV5-6 combines with J gene TRBJ2-2; 8 bases are shared with TRBD2. This CDR3 is 18 amino acids long. From germline, CDR1 is SGHDT and CDR2 YYEEEE. The J segment lost 5 bases and the V segment lost 4 bases, leaving 16 bases of the junction unmatched. The DNA of the CDR3 is TGTGCCAGCAGCCACATGGCGTCCAGCGGGAGTAGTACCGGGGAGCTGTTTTTT. As protein: CASSHMASSGSSTGELFF.

In regard to this clonotype: A clone one base away is much larger, so this may be a read error. This chain links TRBV20-1 with TRBJ1-2, with 7 bases aligning to TRBD1. The germline V gene has CDR1 DFQATT and CDR2 SNEGSKA (reference sequence). This CDR3 spans 12 amino acids. The CDR3 coding sequence is TGCAGTGCTAGGCGGGACAGTTATGGCTACCCCTTC. As protein: CSARRDSYGYPF.

Details on this clonotype: Compared with germline, one end of the junction differs, possibly owing to a read error. The genes are TRBV5-1 and TRBJ1-3, with unresolved D. Germline CDR1 SGHRS, CDR2 YFSETQ. The CDR3 contains 15 residues. CDR3 sequence (DNA): TGCGCCGGCAGCCTGGACCAACCAGAACGATACACCATATATTTT. It codes for CAGSLDQPERYTIYF.

The chain uses TRBV28 and TRBJ2-7; D is ambiguous. The germline V gene has CDR1 MDHEN and CDR2 SYDVKM. This CDR3 spans 13 amino acids. V lost 5 bases, J lost 5 bases, and 13 bases lay in between. The CDR3 nucleotides read TGTGCCAGCAGTCGCTGGAACAAGGACGAGCAGTACTTC. Encoded protein: CASSRWNKDEQYF.

In the case of this clonotype: This may stem from a read error, because a much larger clone lies one nucleotide away. The chain couples TRBV12-3 or TRBV12-4 to TRBJ2-3; weak D call: TRBD2 (6 bases). The CDR3 covers 16 residues. The CDR3 sequence is CASHLTAGLSTGTQYF. CDR3 nucleotides: TGTGCCAGCCATTTGACCGCGGGACTGAGCACAGGTACGCAGTATTTT.

This clonotype has a count of ten or more. The rearrangement joins TRBV4-1 to TRBJ1-5, with unresolved D. The V gene's germline CDR1 is MGHRA and CDR2 YSYEKL. Trimming removed 0 bases at V and 0 bases at J, with 12 bases between. This CDR3 has 17 amino acids. CDR3 coding DNA: TGCGCCAGCAGCCAAGATCAAGCTTTGTATAGCAATCAGCCCCAGCATTTT. Its protein product is CASSQDQALYSNQPQHF.

This clonotype was counted at least ten times. The V call is TRBV4-1, the J call TRBJ1-5; D call uncertain. The germline V and J ends were trimmed by 6 bases and 7 bases, with 22 bases remaining between them. This CDR3 has 16 amino acids. Per germline, CDR1 MGHRA and CDR2 YSYEKL. The CDR3 here is CASRLRTDVMGQPQHF. The CDR3, as DNA: TGCGCCAGCAGGCTTAGGACGGACGTCATGGGGCAGCCCCAGCATTTT.

This clonotype came up a few times. The V and J genes are TRBV5-1 and TRBJ2-3, with 12 bases fitting TRBD2. There are 15 residues in the CDR3. V shed 4 bases, J shed 8 bases, and the junction held 8 bases outside the gene matches. The V gene's germline CDR1 is SGHRS and CDR2 YFSETQ. As DNA, the CDR3 is TGCGCCAGCAGCCCCCAACTAGCGGGAGGTGGTACGCAGTATTTT. Protein: CASSPQLAGGGTQYF.

In its sample, this clonotype was seen many times. The gene calls are TRBV7-9 and TRBJ2-1, with 7 bases lining up with TRBD2. Germline V CDR1 and CDR2: SEHNR, FQNEAQ (reference sequence). The CDR3 extends over 15 amino acids. Unmatched junction bases numbered 2, after V lost 3 bases and J lost 0 bases. CDR3 DNA sequence: TGTGCCAGCAGCTTCCAGCGGGGCTCCTACAATGAGCAGTTCTTC. It codes for CASSFQRGSYNEQFF.

The chain couples TRBV6-5 to TRBJ2-1; 7 bases map to TRBD2. The junction had 7 bases not matched to a gene; V was cut back by 7 bases and J by 4 bases. Germline V gives CDR1 MNHEY, CDR2 SVGAGI. This CDR3 is 14 amino acids long. CDR3 nucleotides: TGTGCCAGCACTTATCCCGGGAGGTACAATGAGCAGTTCTTC. It codes for CASTYPGRYNEQFF.

Of note for this clonotype: A much bigger clone sits one base away, suggesting this may be a read error. The rearrangement uses TRBV25-1 and TRBJ1-6; D not certain. This CDR3 has 13 residues. CDR1 is MGHDK, CDR2 SYGVNS, per germline. CDR3 loop: CASSISINSPHHF. The CDR3 DNA sequence: TGTGCCAGCAGTATCAGCATTAATTCACCCCACCACTTT.

The chain has TRBV20-1 and TRBJ2-2, with D tentatively TRBD1 or TRBD2 (5 bases each). The CDR3 is made up of 14 amino acids. Germline CDR1 reads DFQATT; CDR2 reads SNEGSKA (reference sequence). Between the trimmed V and J ends, which lost 1 base and 6 bases, there was a span of 12 bases. The CDR3: CSARGGSLAGELFF. DNA for the CDR3: TGCAGTGCTAGAGGGGGGAGTCTAGCCGGGGAGCTGTTTTTT.

Ten or more counts support this clonotype. The chain has TRBV20-1 and TRBJ2-2; D unclear. This CDR3 has 13 amino acids. The V end was cut by 7 bases, the J end by 1 base, with 10 bases between. The germline V gene encodes CDR1 DFQATT and CDR2 SNEGSKA (reference sequence). The CDR3 region is CSGTSENTGELFF. In nucleotides, the CDR3 is TGCAGTGGTACGAGCGAGAACACCGGGGAGCTGTTTTTT.

This clonotype was observed at least ten times. CDR3 protein: CASSIDRSYEQYF. The CDR3 DNA follows: TGTGCCAGTAGTATAGACAGATCCTACGAGCAGTACTTC. The chain joins TRBV19 to TRBJ2-7; D not certain. The CDR3 spans 13 residues. V was pared by 0 bases and J by 1 base, with 4 bases between. Looked up from germline, CDR1 is LNHDA and CDR2 is SQIVND (reference sequence).